This T cell receptor beta chain was identified in a study of blood T cell repertoires in COVID-19. At the level of the study: COVID-19 samples from acute and convalescent phases originated in the United States, Italy and Spain. PBMCs, B-cell-depleted T cells, or T cells provided the cDNA or gDNA that made up the material.

The authors' processing: Counts of nucleated cells, estimated from reference gene primer amplification, were obtained. The table came from immunoSEQ multiplex PCR; TCRdb's copy has only in-frame clones and leaves some out. D and trimming were read from the DNA, whereas the V and J calls and clone size are those reported in that table. This sample has around 190,000 clones, with around 90% found just once. CDR3 size: 15 residues. The ends lost 2 bases at V and 3 bases at J; junction bases unmatched: 4. Germline CDR1 ENHRY, CDR2 SYGVKD. Each participant's cohort was designated according to participant-reported clinical history.

The receptor was derived from a man aged 18-30 years with acute COVID-19. The rearrangement uses TRBV10-3 and TRBJ2-1, with 7 bases fitting TRBD1. The sequencing input was PBMCs or T cells enriched from blood (not recorded which). The CDR3 bases are TGTGCCATCAGTGAGGCACAGGGGATCTACAATGAGCAGTTCTTC. Translated, it gives CAISEAQGIYNEQFF.